This entry features one T cell receptor beta chain sequence. Antigen: not known. The sample originates from a study of shared clonotypes between healthy human individuals. Method: immunoSEQ multiplex PCR; TCRdb's copy keeps in-frame clones and lacks some. The data show approximately 120,000 clones, around 68% seen once. Study-level findings and limits: Relative to clonotypes present in all four donors, those not shared had lower generation probabilities.

Per the germline V gene, CDR1 is MDHEN and CDR2 is SYDVKM. The CDR3 length is 17 residues. Trimming removed 6 bases from V and 9 bases from J; junction bases left unmatched: 22. Sequenced input: memory CD8+ T cells sorted from blood. As for subset: CD45RO+ cells pooled with CCR7-negative TemRA cells. The receptor's source is a woman aged 30 to 39 in good health. The gene calls are TRBV28 and TRBJ2-5; 7 bases align to TRBD2. The CDR3 loop reads CASSLLTGTTSLRAQYF. CDR3 bases: TGTGCCAGCAGCCTCCTGACCGGGACTACATCCCTTCGAGCCCAGTACTTC.